Following are 30 T cell receptor beta chains from one sample sequenced in a study of cytomegalovirus exposure and HLA in healthy donors (dated by TCRdb to about 2017). The protocol used for the library was the immunoSEQ multiplex PCR assay. For the multiplex PCR, a mixture combining 60 forward primers for TCR Vbeta segments and 13 reverse primers for TCR Jbeta segments was used. TCRdb took over this immuneACCESS table, retaining in-frame rearrangements with V and J assigned. Such tables are incomplete; in checked studies, under half of the missing clones stem from an unresolved V gene, and the remainder is unexplained. A total of some 95,000 clones appear in this sample, just over 65% of them only once. The ten largest make up under 2.5% of the sample. The sequencing input was PBMCs. All receptors come from a man under 40 in good health and CMV-seronegative.

The CDR3 DNA is TGTGCCAGCAGCTTAACGGGACAGAATAATCAGCCCCAGCATTTT. Translating it yields CASSLTGQNNQPQHF. This sequence joins TRBV7-8 and TRBJ1-5; TRBD1 matches 7 bases. The germline V gene encodes CDR1 SGHVS and CDR2 FQNEAQ. V was clipped by 2 bases and J by 4 bases; unmatched bases: 5. CDR3 length: 15 residues.

V and J are TRBV2 and TRBJ1-1, with 8 bases that match TRBD1. CDR3 length: 14 amino acids. Per the germline V gene, CDR1 is SNHLY and CDR2 is FYNNEI. The V and J ends lost 7 bases and 4 bases, in that order; junction bases with no gene match: 8. The CDR3 nucleotides read TGTGCCAGCAAAAACCAGGGGGCAGGCACTGAAGCTTTCTTT. Amino acid sequence: CASKNQGAGTEAFF.

The J gene is TRBJ1-5, the V gene TRBV4-2; TRBD1 matches at 10 bases. This CDR3 spans 15 amino acids. With 0 bases clipped from V and 7 bases from J, the junction kept 3 bases outside the gene matches. Germline CDR1 reads LGHNA; CDR2 reads YNFKEQ. The CDR3 bases are TGTGCCAGCAGCCAAGAGTTGACAGGGGGCCAGCCCCAGCATTTT. Translated, it gives CASSQELTGGQPQHF.

The chain combines TRBV6-5 with TRBJ2-7; 13 nucleotides agree with TRBD2. Germline CDR1 MNHEY, CDR2 SVGAGI. The ends lost 7 bases at V and 3 bases at J; junction bases unmatched: 6. The CDR3 spans 15 residues. The CDR3 loop is CASTARTSGGYEQYF. In DNA, the CDR3 is TGTGCCAGCACTGCCCGGACTAGCGGGGGCTACGAGCAGTACTTC.

The V call is TRBV5-1, the J call TRBJ2-1; 9 positions match TRBD2. This CDR3 spans 15 amino acids. CDR1 SGHRS and CDR2 YFSETQ come from the germline V gene. V dropped 4 bases and J dropped 9; count of bases not matched to a gene: 11. The CDR3 region has the DNA TGCGCCAGCAGCAAGCCGGGACTAGCCGCCCCTGAGCAGTTCTTC. The encoded protein is CASSKPGLAAPEQFF.

This clone was recorded only once. The chain uses TRBV6-1 and TRBJ1-6; D uncertain. V dropped 0 bases and J dropped 14 bases, with 20 bases sitting between them. In germline, CDR1 is MNHNS, CDR2 SASEGT. The CDR3 totals 16 residues. The CDR3, as DNA: TGTGCCAGCAGTGAAGCCTTAGGACGGGGTCTGTCGGCCCTCCACTTT. It yields the protein CASSEALGRGLSALHF.

The chain combines TRBV7-9 with TRBJ1-5; a weak D match, TRBD1 (6 bases). CDR1 is SEHNR, CDR2 FQNEAQ, per germline (reference sequence). This CDR3 comprises 14 residues. Between the trimmed V and J ends, which lost 5 bases and 7 bases, there was a span of 15 bases. CDR3 amino acids: CASSTNTGTQPQHF. The CDR3 nucleotides read TGTGCCAGCAGCACAAATACAGGGACCCAGCCCCAGCATTTT. Variable domain in full (rest from reference TRBV7-9 and TRBJ1-5): DTGVSQNPRHKITKRGQNVTFRCDPISEHNRLYWYRQTLGQGPEFLTYFQNEAQLEKSRLLSDRFSAERPKGSFSTLEIQRTEQGDSAMYLCASSTNTGTQPQHFGDGTRLSIL.

A few counts support this clone. This chain joins TRBV5-1 and TRBJ1-1, with TRBD1 identical over 11 bases. The CDR3 has 16 amino acids. Trimming at V came to 4 bases and at J to 7 bases, leaving 12 bases not matched to a gene. Looked up from germline, CDR1 is SGHRS and CDR2 is YFSETQ. CDR3 residues: CASSRTGTGGRSEAFF. CDR3 sequence (DNA): TGCGCCAGCAGCCGGACCGGGACAGGGGGTCGAAGTGAAGCTTTCTTT. Together with reference TRBV5-1 and TRBJ1-1, the CDR3 gives the full variable domain: KAGVTQTPRYLIKTRGQQVTLSCSPISGHRSVSWYQQTPGQGLQFLFEYFSETQRNKGNFPGRFSGRQFSNSRSEMNVSTLELGDSALYLCASSRTGTGGRSEAFFGQGTRLTVV.

The J gene is TRBJ1-3, the V gene TRBV6-6; D unclear. This CDR3 is 13 amino acids long. CDR1 and CDR2 from the germline V gene are MNHNY and SVGAGI (reference sequence). V shed 6 bases and J shed 0 bases, with 6 bases lying between them. The CDR3 loop reads CASRQRSGNTIYF. In DNA form, the CDR3 reads TGTGCCAGCAGGCAGCGCTCTGGAAACACCATATATTTT.

This clone has more than one count but fewer than ten. The V and J genes are TRBV4-2 and TRBJ2-7; possible D gene TRBD2, 7 bases. The V end lost 0 bases, the J end lost 2 bases, and 11 bases lay between the germline ends. The CDR3 has 15 residues. Germline V CDR1 and CDR2: LGHNA, YNFKEQ. The CDR3: CASSQEGGLTYEQYF. CDR3 DNA: TGTGCCAGCAGCCAAGAGGGGGGGCTAACCTACGAGCAGTACTTC.

This sequence joins TRBV7-3 and TRBJ1-5; D uncertain. This CDR3 region has 13 residues. Trimming removed 0 bases at V and 4 bases at J, with 4 bases between. Germline V lookup: CDR1 SGHTA, CDR2 FQGTGA. This CDR3 is CASSLTRNQPQHF. For the CDR3, the DNA is TGTGCCAGCAGCTTAACCCGGAATCAGCCCCAGCATTTT.

CDR3 protein: CASSLRGPTMNTEAFF. The CDR3 DNA sequence: TGCGCCAGCAGCTTAAGGGGGCCAACCATGAACACTGAAGCTTTCTTT. J is TRBJ1-1 and V is TRBV5-1, with 7 bases aligning to TRBD1. CDR3 length: 16 amino acids. J lost 0 bases, V lost 2 bases, and 7 bases had no gene match. The germline gives CDR1 SGHRS, CDR2 YFSETQ.

V usage is TRBV29-1 and J usage is TRBJ1-2; the match to TRBD1 covers 8 bases. V dropped 5 bases and J dropped 4; count of bases not matched to a gene: 0. This CDR3 is 11 amino acids long. Per the germline V gene, CDR1 is SQVTM and CDR2 is ANQGSEA. As DNA, the CDR3 is TGCAGCGTTACAGGGGGCTATGGCTACACCTTC. Its translation is CSVTGGYGYTF.

The chain recombines TRBV6-5 with TRBJ2-7, with 11 bases that match TRBD1. The J segment lost 7 bases and the V segment lost 6 bases, leaving 5 bases of the junction unmatched. Germline CDR1 MNHEY, CDR2 SVGAGI. There are 13 residues in the CDR3. The CDR3 DNA reads TGTGCCAGCAGGCCGGACAGGGGGCGAGAGCAGTACTTC. Residues: CASRPDRGREQYF.

The chain uses TRBV7-2 and TRBJ2-1; 8 bases align to TRBD2. J gave up 1 base and V 3 bases, and 11 bases lay outside the gene matches. The CDR3 has 18 residues. Germline lookup yields CDR1 SGHTA and CDR2 FQGNSA. The CDR3 DNA sequence: TGTGCCAGCAGCTTGTCCAGCGGGAGAGGATCTTCCTACAATGAGCAGTTCTTC. Residues: CASSLSSGRGSSYNEQFF.

There are a few counts of this clone. The genes are TRBV9 and TRBJ1-1, with D maybe TRBD1 (5 bases). With 2 bases removed from V and 1 base from J, the gap between germline ends came to 12 bases. The length of the CDR3 is 15 residues. Germline V lookup: CDR1 SGDLS, CDR2 YYNGEE. The CDR3 loop is CASSVGGNENTEAFF. As DNA, the CDR3 is TGTGCCAGCAGCGTGGGGGGGAACGAGAACACTGAAGCTTTCTTT.

This clone was picked up a small number of times. The chain couples TRBV4-1 to TRBJ1-1; no firm D call. CDR1 MGHRA and CDR2 YSYEKL come from the germline V gene. V gave up 3 bases and J gave up 2 bases, with 4 bases separating them. The CDR3 has 12 residues. The CDR3 sequence is CASSQRNTEAFF. The CDR3 DNA follows: TGCGCCAGCAGCCAGAGAAACACTGAAGCTTTCTTT.

V is TRBV6-6 and J is TRBJ1-1; D perhaps matches TRBD1 (6 bases). V lost 5 bases to trimming and J lost 4 bases, with 14 bases between them. Germline V gene data show CDR1 as MNHNY and CDR2 as SVGAGI (reference sequence). This CDR3 comprises 14 residues. CDR3 loop: CASSHRVEATEAFF. CDR3 nucleotides: TGTGCCAGCAGTCACAGGGTGGAAGCCACTGAAGCTTTCTTT.

The rearrangement joins TRBV5-6 to TRBJ2-5; D possibly corresponds to TRBD2 (5 bases). The CDR3 spans 14 residues. V shed 0 bases and J shed 3 bases, with 9 bases lying between them. Germline loops: CDR1 SGHDT, CDR2 YYEEEE. The CDR3 is CASSLALGKETQYF. CDR3 nucleotide sequence: TGTGCCAGCAGCTTGGCGCTCGGGAAAGAGACCCAGTACTTC.

This clone was observed once. The rearrangement links TRBV7-9 to TRBJ1-1; no clear D gene. V dropped 0 bases and J dropped 6 bases, with 14 bases sitting between them. CDR1 and CDR2 from the germline V gene are SEHNR and FQNEAQ (reference sequence). The CDR3 extends over 15 amino acids. The CDR3 loop is CASSLARGGFAEAFF. CDR3 DNA sequence: TGTGCCAGCAGCTTAGCGCGGGGTGGGTTCGCTGAAGCTTTCTTT.

The chain joins TRBV27 to TRBJ2-7; 7 positions agree with TRBD1. The CDR3 is 15 amino acids. The junction had 13 bases not matched to a gene; V was cut back by 2 bases and J by 9 bases. In germline, CDR1 is MNHEY, CDR2 SMNVEV (reference sequence). As DNA, the CDR3 is TGTGCCAGCAGTTTAGGGGACAGCCATACGAGTCGGCAGTACTTC. Its protein is CASSLGDSHTSRQYF.

The V and J genes are TRBV5-1 and TRBJ2-7, with TRBD1 matching over 8 bases. V shed 7 bases and J 5 bases; nucleotides not matched to a gene: 14. Germline CDR1 and CDR2: SGHRS and YFSETQ. The CDR3 loop spans 15 amino acids. CDR3 loop: CASASLGQGMNEQYF. As DNA, the CDR3 is TGCGCCAGCGCCAGCCTCGGACAGGGTATGAACGAGCAGTACTTC.

This clone was picked up one time. This rearrangement joins TRBV27 to TRBJ2-7; the D gene is possibly TRBD1 (5 bases). Germline CDR1 and CDR2: MNHEY and SMNVEV (reference sequence). The CDR3 totals 12 residues. V lost 6 bases and J lost 6, with 12 bases in between. The CDR3: CASSSRTLEQYF. Here the CDR3 DNA reads TGTGCCAGCAGCTCTCGGACACTCGAGCAGTACTTC.

The J gene is TRBJ2-7, the V gene TRBV15; TRBD1 agrees at 7 bases. This CDR3 is built from 15 residues. The germline V gene has CDR1 LNHNV and CDR2 YYDKDF (reference sequence). After removal of 3 bases from V and 2 bases from J, the junction contained 7 bases not matched to a gene. CDR3 bases: TGTGCCACCAGCAGCGCCACAGGGGCGGCCTACGAGCAGTACTTC. Amino acids: CATSSATGAAYEQYF.

Written as DNA, the CDR3 is TGTGCCAGCAGTTCCCTACCTACAGGGGGCTATCGCTATGGCTACACCTTC. Protein sequence: CASSSLPTGGYRYGYTF. This rearrangement joins TRBV28 to TRBJ1-2; TRBD1 agrees at 9 bases. Germline V gene lookup returns CDR1 MDHEN and CDR2 SYDVKM. CDR3 size: 17 residues. The ends lost 4 bases at V and 4 bases at J; junction bases unmatched: 13.

J is TRBJ1-1 and V is TRBV11-2; no firm D call. The CDR3 is 12 amino acids. Trimming removed 8 bases at V and 1 base at J, with 8 bases between. CDR1 and CDR2 from the germline V gene are SGHAT and FQNNGV. The CDR3 sequence: CASGHRNTEAFF. CDR3 sequence (DNA): TGTGCCAGCGGCCACAGGAACACTGAAGCTTTCTTT.

This rearrangement joins TRBV19 to TRBJ2-2; tentatively, D is TRBD1 (6 bases). Germline V gene lookup returns CDR1 LNHDA and CDR2 SQIVND (reference sequence). The V end lost 3 bases, the J end lost 5 bases, and 13 bases lay between the germline ends. This CDR3 comprises 15 residues. The CDR3 reads CASSIRGRETGELFF. The CDR3 DNA follows: TGTGCCAGTAGTATCAGGGGACGAGAGACCGGGGAGCTGTTTTTT. The whole variable domain, remainder taken from reference TRBV19 and TRBJ2-2, is DGGITQSPKYLFRKEGQNVTLSCEQNLNHDAMYWYRQDPGQGLRLIYYSQIVNDFQKGDIAEGYSVSREKKESFPLTVTSAQKNPTAFYLCASSIRGRETGELFFGEGSRLTVL.

This clone was seen more than once but under ten times. The chain links TRBV6-5 to TRBJ1-2; possible D gene TRBD1, 6 bases. V was trimmed by 6 bases and J by 0 bases, leaving 14 bases between them. The germline gives CDR1 MNHEY, CDR2 SVGAGI. The CDR3 has 15 amino acids. The CDR3 coding sequence is TGTGCCAGCAGGAGAGGACAGTCATCTAACTATGGCTACACCTTC. Protein: CASRRGQSSNYGYTF.

The rearrangement links TRBV5-1 to TRBJ2-7, with TRBD2 matching 7 bases. CDR1 SGHRS and CDR2 YFSETQ come from the germline V gene. The CDR3 runs 14 residues. V gave up 7 bases and J gave up 1 base; unmatched junction bases: 8. The CDR3 DNA reads TGCGCCAGCTCCTCAAGCGGGGATTCCTACGAGCAGTACTTC. Amino acids: CASSSSGDSYEQYF.

The chain has TRBV6-6 and TRBJ2-7; unclear D gene. Germline CDR1 is MNHNY and CDR2 is SVGAGI (reference sequence). The CDR3 totals 15 residues. Trimming pared 2 bases from V and 5 bases from J, leaving 16 bases between. The CDR3 reads CASSYRQEDRHEQYF. The CDR3, as DNA: TGTGCCAGCAGTTACCGGCAGGAAGATCGCCACGAGCAGTACTTC.